The next 27 T cell receptor beta chains were all read from a single sample in a study of T cell responses to AZD1222 COVID-19 vaccine (dated by TCRdb to about 2021). Per the publication, the time point label means: about 28 days (+/-7) after the second vaccine dose. The method was the immunoSEQ multiplex PCR assay. As stored in TCRdb, this immuneACCESS dataset retains in-frame rearrangements with V and J assigned. A fraction of the clones does not appear; measured against another copy, unresolved V genes explain less than half of the discrepancy, and the remainder lacks a known reason. The sample table shows roughly 110,000 clones, and about nine tenths are seen once. The ten largest clones add up to roughly 6.7% of the sample. Sequencing was performed on peripheral blood, taken 28 days after the second AZD1222 dose. These receptors came from an adult who received the AZD1222 COVID-19 vaccine.

The chain is built from TRBV7-9 and TRBJ1-2, with D possibly being TRBD1 (5 bases). Germline CDR1 reads SEHNR; CDR2 reads FQNEAQ (reference sequence). Trimming shortened V by 5 bases and J by 4 bases, and 14 bases separated the two germline ends. The CDR3 has 14 residues. In DNA form, the CDR3 reads TGTGCCAGCAGCCCGGCCGGGACTAGCTATGGCTACACCTTC. Protein sequence: CASSPAGTSYGYTF.

CDR3 nucleotides: TGTGCCAGCAGCTTAGATGGGGCCCGGCACAATGAGCAGTTCTTC. It specifies CASSLDGARHNEQFF. The chain combines TRBV7-3 with TRBJ2-1; possibly TRBD1 for D (5 bases). CDR3 length: 15 residues. CDR1 is SGHTA and CDR2 is FQGTGA in the germline V gene. The V gene lost 2 bases and the J gene lost 5 bases, with 13 bases spanning the gap.

The chain joins TRBV19 to TRBJ2-5, with D perhaps being TRBD1 or TRBD2 (6 bases each). The CDR3 is 15 residues long. Trimming pared 7 bases from V and 4 bases from J, leaving 19 bases between. Germline assignment: CDR1 LNHDA and CDR2 SQIVND (reference sequence). The CDR3 here is CASTSTGGGRETQYF. CDR3 coding DNA: TGTGCCAGTACATCCACCGGAGGGGGGCGAGAGACCCAGTACTTC.

The chain combines TRBV5-1 with TRBJ1-1, with 8 bases matching TRBD1. Germline CDR1 SGHRS, CDR2 YFSETQ. Losses at the gene ends were 1 base for V and 5 bases for J; bases not matched to a gene: 10. The CDR3 is 16 amino acids. CDR3 sequence: CASSLWSGGDGTEAFF. The CDR3 DNA reads TGCGCCAGCAGCTTGTGGTCAGGGGGCGATGGGACTGAAGCTTTCTTT.

J is TRBJ1-3 and V is TRBV7-2, with D unclear. Germline V CDR1 and CDR2: SGHTA, FQGNSA. V lost 8 bases and J 0 bases, leaving 11 bases between the germline ends. This CDR3 is built from 14 residues. The CDR3 spells CASSTSNSGNTIYF. The CDR3, as DNA: TGTGCCAGCTCCACCAGTAACTCTGGAAACACCATATATTTT. Together with reference TRBV7-2 and TRBJ1-3, the CDR3 gives the full variable domain: GAGVSQSPSNKVTEKGKDVELRCDPISGHTALYWYRQSLGQGLEFLIYFQGNSAPDKSGLPSDRFSAERTGGSVSTLTIQRTQQEDSAVYLCASSTSNSGNTIYFGEGSWLTVV.

The rearrangement joins TRBV10-3 to TRBJ2-6; D not resolved. The CDR3 length is 15 residues. The V end lost 6 bases, the J end lost 0 bases, and 9 bases lay between the germline ends. Germline values: CDR1 ENHRY, CDR2 SYGVKD. CDR3 amino acids: CAISKEHSGANVLTF. The DNA for the CDR3 is TGTGCCATCAGCAAGGAACACTCTGGGGCCAACGTCCTGACTTTC.

This chain joins TRBV10-3 and TRBJ1-4; maybe TRBD1 (6 bases). The CDR3 length is 12 residues. Trimming shortened V by 11 bases and J by 8 bases, and 15 bases separated the two germline ends. From germline, CDR1 is ENHRY and CDR2 SYGVKD. CDR3 nucleotide sequence: TGTGCCGCCCGAGGGGGTCGGGAAAAACTGTTTTTT. Translating it yields CAARGGREKLFF.

The chain joins TRBV5-1 to TRBJ1-5; D not certain. Germline assignment: CDR1 SGHRS and CDR2 YFSETQ. This CDR3 spans 18 amino acids. Trimming pared 2 bases from V and 2 bases from J, leaving 20 bases between. The CDR3 sequence: CASSFFKRRCCGNQPQHF. The DNA of the CDR3 is TGCGCCAGCAGCTTCTTTAAGAGGAGATGCTGTGGCAATCAGCCCCAGCATTTT.

A single count supports this clone. The chain is built from TRBV7-3 and TRBJ2-3, with 13 bases fitting TRBD2. This CDR3 has 16 amino acids. J gave up 2 bases and V 4 bases, and 3 bases lay outside the gene matches. Looked up from germline, CDR1 is SGHTA and CDR2 is FQGTGA. CDR3 sequence: CASSSGLAGFTDTQYF. The DNA of the CDR3 is TGTGCCAGCAGCTCGGGACTAGCGGGGTTCACAGATACGCAGTATTTT.

The CDR3 is CASSYGQGGQVGYGYTF. DNA of the CDR3: TGCGCCAGCAGCTATGGACAGGGGGGGCAAGTTGGCTATGGCTACACCTTC. The chain has TRBV5-1 and TRBJ1-2; 10 bases agree with TRBD1. Losses at the gene ends were 3 bases for V and 4 bases for J; bases not matched to a gene: 12. The length of the CDR3 is 17 residues. The germline V gene encodes CDR1 SGHRS and CDR2 YFSETQ.

This chain joins TRBV18 and TRBJ1-1; D remains ambiguous. Germline V gene sequence: CDR1 KGHSH, CDR2 LQKENI. The V end was cut by 1 base, the J end by 3 bases, with 12 bases between. The CDR3 consists of 15 residues. DNA for the CDR3: TGTGCCAGCTCACCACGTGAACGGATGGACACTGAAGCTTTCTTT. This translates into CASSPRERMDTEAFF.

The chain joins TRBV5-5 to TRBJ2-7, with D possibly called TRBD1 or TRBD2 (5 bases each). Germline assignment: CDR1 SGHKS and CDR2 YYEKEE (reference sequence). V lost 3 bases and J 0 bases, leaving 10 bases between the germline ends. The CDR3 runs to 14 residues. CDR3 loop: CASSSGRISYEQYF. DNA for the CDR3: TGTGCCAGCAGCTCGGGACGGATCTCCTACGAGCAGTACTTC.

V is TRBV10-3 and J is TRBJ1-1; TRBD1 matches 7 bases. Per germline, CDR1 ENHRY and CDR2 SYGVKD. The CDR3 contains 16 residues. V lost 3 bases, J lost 1 base, and 8 bases stayed unmatched. CDR3 protein: CAISEGGGSRNTEAFF. Written as DNA, the CDR3 is TGTGCCATCAGTGAAGGGGGCGGTTCGAGGAACACTGAAGCTTTCTTT.

V usage is TRBV6-2 or TRBV6-3 and J usage is TRBJ2-7; D is uncertain. The germline CDR1 and CDR2 sequences are MNHEY and SVGEGT. The CDR3 loop spans 13 amino acids. The germline V and J ends were trimmed by 4 bases and 0 bases, with 7 bases remaining between them. CDR3 region: CASSLASSYEQYF. The CDR3 DNA is TGTGCCAGCAGTTTGGCCAGCTCCTACGAGCAGTACTTC.

The rearrangement joins TRBV19 to TRBJ1-4; 7 nucleotides line up with TRBD1. J was trimmed by 7 bases and V by 6 bases; bases with no gene match: 11. CDR1 and CDR2 from the germline V gene are LNHDA and SQIVND (reference sequence). The CDR3 runs 15 residues. The CDR3: CASSLGTAGGEKLFF. CDR3 sequence (DNA): TGTGCCAGTAGCCTCGGGACAGCCGGCGGTGAAAAACTGTTTTTT.

This rearrangement joins TRBV3-1 (or the pseudogene TRBV3-2) to TRBJ2-1; D gene uncertain. V was trimmed by 1 base and J by 14 bases, leaving 9 bases between them. CDR1 is LGHDT, CDR2 YNNKEL, per germline (reference sequence). The CDR3 spans 11 residues. CDR3 in DNA: TGTGCCAGCAGCCAAGGAGCAGTGGAGTTCTTC. It encodes CASSQGAVEFF.

The gene calls are TRBV5-1 and TRBJ2-2, with D perhaps matching TRBD2 (6 bases). The germline CDR1 and CDR2 sequences are SGHRS and YFSETQ. The CDR3 sequence is 14 residues long. Trimming cost V 0 bases and J 7 bases, with 10 bases left between them. CDR3 residues: CASSLASGDGELFF. CDR3 sequence (DNA): TGCGCCAGCAGCTTGGCCTCGGGAGACGGGGAGCTGTTTTTT.

J is TRBJ2-6 and V is TRBV29-1; D not certain. V was clipped by 4 bases and J by 0 bases, with 7 bases between them. This CDR3 region has 14 residues. The germline V gene has CDR1 SQVTM and CDR2 ANQGSEA. In nucleotides, the CDR3 is TGCAGCGTTGGGGTCGGCTCTGGGGCCAACGTCCTGACTTTC. Its translation is CSVGVGSGANVLTF. Full variable domain (rest looked up from reference TRBV29-1 and TRBJ2-6): SAVISQKPSRDICQRGTSLTIQCQVDSQVTMMFWYRQQPGQSLTLIATANQGSEATYESGFVIDKFPISRPNLTFSTLTVSNMSPEDSSIYLCSVGVGSGANVLTFGAGSRLTVL.

The chain combines TRBV7-2 with TRBJ2-3; 9 positions agree with TRBD1. CDR1 is SGHTA and CDR2 is FQGNSA in the germline V gene. The CDR3 has 16 residues. Trimming at V came to 5 bases and at J to 0 bases, leaving 6 bases not matched to a gene. The CDR3 bases are TGTGCCAGCAGCAGACGACAGGGGGGTAGCACAGATACGCAGTATTTT. As protein: CASSRRQGGSTDTQYF.

The chain uses TRBV10-3 and TRBJ2-7; a possible D gene is TRBD1 (6 bases). The CDR3 runs to 17 residues. V lost 10 bases and J 4 bases, leaving 29 bases between the germline ends. Per the germline V gene, CDR1 is ENHRY and CDR2 is SYGVKD. In nucleotides, the CDR3 is TGTGCCAGCAGGACCCTAAGTAATCGGGACACCCTATACGAGCAGTACTTC. Translated: CASRTLSNRDTLYEQYF.

The chain combines TRBV6-1 with TRBJ1-2; D is unresolved. The V gene's germline CDR1 is MNHNS and CDR2 SASEGT. Deletions cut 1 base from V and 5 bases from J, with 14 bases between. The CDR3 has 15 amino acids. The CDR3 nucleotides read TGTGCCAGCAGTGAAGGTTGGGGAGAAGGGTATGGCTACACCTTC. Protein sequence: CASSEGWGEGYGYTF.

This clone was observed a single time. The chain joins TRBV21-1 to TRBJ2-7; no DNA check was done on the table's D call, TRBD1. TRBV21-1 is a recognized pseudogene. The CDR3 contains 16 residues. The CDR3 coding sequence is TGTGCCAGCAGCAAACCCCGACCACAGGGGGCGCTTGAGCAGTACTTC. It encodes CASSKPRPQGALEQYF.

This chain connects TRBV7-2 to TRBJ2-5, with D unclear. Trimming took off 3 bases at V and 1 base at J, with 15 bases between the two ends. There are 16 residues in the CDR3. Germline CDR1 and CDR2: SGHTA and FQGNSA. In DNA form, the CDR3 reads TGTGCCAGCAGCTTGCCGAAGGGTGTGGCCCAAGAGACCCAGTACTTC. Its protein product is CASSLPKGVAQETQYF.

The rearrangement links TRBV7-9 to TRBJ1-4; no firm D call. The V gene lost 7 bases and the J gene lost 5 bases, with 14 bases spanning the gap. This CDR3 region has 14 residues. Germline V gives CDR1 SEHNR, CDR2 FQNEAQ (reference sequence). CDR3 in amino acids: CASTWTEPNEKLFF. CDR3 nucleotide sequence: TGTGCCAGCACTTGGACGGAACCCAATGAAAAACTGTTTTTT.

J is TRBJ1-2 and V is TRBV5-1; possibly TRBD1 for D (6 bases). The germline gives CDR1 SGHRS, CDR2 YFSETQ. V lost 1 base, J lost 7 bases, and 17 bases lay in between. The CDR3 runs to 15 residues. The CDR3 sequence is CASSLSGEQLSGYTF. The CDR3 nucleotides read TGCGCCAGCAGCTTGTCAGGGGAACAACTTAGTGGCTACACCTTC.

The chain couples TRBV6-1 to TRBJ2-6; no clear D. This CDR3 is 18 amino acids long. V lost 0 bases and J 0 bases, leaving 12 bases between the germline ends. Germline V gene sequence: CDR1 MNHNS, CDR2 SASEGT. CDR3 region: CASSEAPTDISGANVLTF. The DNA of the CDR3 is TGTGCCAGCAGTGAAGCCCCGACTGATATCTCTGGGGCCAACGTCCTGACTTTC.

The genes are TRBV12-3 or TRBV12-4 and TRBJ1-2; D not certain. This CDR3 has 13 amino acids. V shed 7 bases and J shed 0 bases, with 9 bases lying between them. The CDR3 DNA reads TGTGCCAGCAAGCGGGGAGCTAACTATGGCTACACCTTC. It is translated as CASKRGANYGYTF.